This T cell receptor (beta chain) was documented in a study of cytomegalovirus exposure and HLA in healthy donors. Findings and caveats of the study: The study found most TCR sequences rare, yet found some public TCRs in many donors. Highly shared variants forming one cluster were likely a sequencing artifact.

Trimming took 0 bases from V and 3 from J; bases not matched to a gene: 4. This CDR3 is 16 amino acids long. Germline CDR1 ENHRY, CDR2 SYGVKD. Regarding this clone: Its specificity is unknown.

The PCR was carried out with 60 Vbeta primers and 13 Jbeta primers. Assay used: immunoSEQ multiplex PCR; TCRdb lists only in-frame clones, some missing. Of some 190,000 clones listed, over 70% are singletons. The sample taken for sequencing was PBMCs. The source of this sequence is a man aged 40-49 years in good health and CMV-seropositive. This chain joins TRBV10-3 and TRBJ2-7; TRBD2 matches 11 bases. This chain's CDR3 is CAISESVGTSGYEQYF. Here the CDR3 DNA reads TGTGCCATCAGTGAGTCGGTGGGGACTAGCGGCTACGAGCAGTACTTC.